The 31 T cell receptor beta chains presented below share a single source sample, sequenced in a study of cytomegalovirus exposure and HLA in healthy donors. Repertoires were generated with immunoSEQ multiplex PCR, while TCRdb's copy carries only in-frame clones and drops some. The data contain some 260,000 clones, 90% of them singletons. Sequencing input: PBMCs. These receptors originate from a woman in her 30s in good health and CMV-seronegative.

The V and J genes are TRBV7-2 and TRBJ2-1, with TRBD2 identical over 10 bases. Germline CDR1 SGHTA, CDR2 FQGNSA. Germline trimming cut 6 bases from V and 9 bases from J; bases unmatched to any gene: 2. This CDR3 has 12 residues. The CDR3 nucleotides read TGTGCCAGCAGTCTAGCGGGAGTTGAGCAGTTCTTC. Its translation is CASSLAGVEQFF.

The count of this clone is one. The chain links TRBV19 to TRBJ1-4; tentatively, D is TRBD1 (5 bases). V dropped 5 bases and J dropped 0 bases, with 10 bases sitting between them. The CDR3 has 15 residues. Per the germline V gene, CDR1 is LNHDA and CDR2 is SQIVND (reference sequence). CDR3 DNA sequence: TGTGCCAGTAGTTCGGGGCTTGCAACTAATGAAAAACTGTTTTTT. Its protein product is CASSSGLATNEKLFF.

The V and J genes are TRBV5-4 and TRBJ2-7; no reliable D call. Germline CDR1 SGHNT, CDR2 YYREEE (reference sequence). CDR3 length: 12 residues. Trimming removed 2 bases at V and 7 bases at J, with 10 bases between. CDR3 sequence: CASSFDRSEQYF. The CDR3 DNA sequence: TGTGCCAGCAGCTTTGATCGGTCGGAGCAGTACTTC.

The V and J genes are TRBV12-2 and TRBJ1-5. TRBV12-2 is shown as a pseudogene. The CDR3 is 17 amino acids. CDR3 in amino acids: CASRQVGGQDSNQPQHF. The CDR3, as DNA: TGTGCAAGTCGCCAGGTGGGGGGGCAGGATAGCAATCAGCCCCAGCATTTT.

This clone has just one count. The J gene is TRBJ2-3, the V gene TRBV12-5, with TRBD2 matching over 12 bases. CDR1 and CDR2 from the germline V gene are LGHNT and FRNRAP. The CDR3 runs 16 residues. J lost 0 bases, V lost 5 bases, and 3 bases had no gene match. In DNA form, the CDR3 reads TGTGCTAGTGGTCCTGGACTAGCGGGAAGCACAGATACGCAGTATTTT. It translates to CASGPGLAGSTDTQYF.

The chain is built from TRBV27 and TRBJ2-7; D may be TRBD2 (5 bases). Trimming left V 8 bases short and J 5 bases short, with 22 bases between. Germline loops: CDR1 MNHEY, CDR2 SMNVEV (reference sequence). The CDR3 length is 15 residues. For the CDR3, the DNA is TGTGCCAGCTCTAGCTCGGGCGCCCTCGGGGACGAGCAGTACTTC. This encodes CASSSSGALGDEQYF.

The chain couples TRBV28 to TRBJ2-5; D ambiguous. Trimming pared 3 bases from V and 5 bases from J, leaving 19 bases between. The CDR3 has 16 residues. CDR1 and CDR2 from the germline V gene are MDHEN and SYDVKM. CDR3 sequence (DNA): TGTGCCAGCAGTTTCCCGCCCGGATCGGCCCGGGAGACCCAGTACTTC. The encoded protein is CASSFPPGSARETQYF.

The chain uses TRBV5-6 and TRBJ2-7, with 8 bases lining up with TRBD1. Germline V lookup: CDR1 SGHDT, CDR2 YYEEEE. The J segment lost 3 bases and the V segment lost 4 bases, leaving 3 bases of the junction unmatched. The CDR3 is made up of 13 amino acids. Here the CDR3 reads CASSPDRGYEQYF. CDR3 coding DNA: TGTGCCAGCAGCCCTGACAGGGGCTACGAGCAGTACTTC. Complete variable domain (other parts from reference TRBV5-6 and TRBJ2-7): DAGVTQSPTHLIKTRGQQVTLRCSPKSGHDTVSWYQQALGQGPQFIFQYYEEEERQRGNFPDRFSGHQFPNYSSELNVNALLLGDSALYLCASSPDRGYEQYFGPGTRLTVT.

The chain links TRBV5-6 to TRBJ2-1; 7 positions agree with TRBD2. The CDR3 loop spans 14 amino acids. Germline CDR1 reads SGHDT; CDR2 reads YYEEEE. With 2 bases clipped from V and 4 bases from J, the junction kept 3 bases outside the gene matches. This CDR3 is CASSFFSGYNEQFF. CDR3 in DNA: TGTGCCAGCAGCTTTTTTAGCGGGTACAATGAGCAGTTCTTC.

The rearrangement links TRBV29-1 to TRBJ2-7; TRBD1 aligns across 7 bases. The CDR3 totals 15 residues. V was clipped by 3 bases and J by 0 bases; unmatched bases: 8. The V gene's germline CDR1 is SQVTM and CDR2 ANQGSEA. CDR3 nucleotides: TGCAGCGTTGACATTCCCGGGACAGTCTCCTACGAGCAGTACTTC. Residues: CSVDIPGTVSYEQYF.

CDR3 sequence reads: CASSSAGGYTGELFF. DNA for the CDR3: TGTGCCAGCAGCTCAGCGGGAGGGTACACCGGGGAGCTGTTTTTT. The chain combines TRBV5-6 with TRBJ2-2; 10 positions match TRBD2. Germline CDR1 SGHDT, CDR2 YYEEEE. This CDR3 region has 15 residues. With V trimmed by 3 bases and J by 3 bases, 2 bases remained unmatched.

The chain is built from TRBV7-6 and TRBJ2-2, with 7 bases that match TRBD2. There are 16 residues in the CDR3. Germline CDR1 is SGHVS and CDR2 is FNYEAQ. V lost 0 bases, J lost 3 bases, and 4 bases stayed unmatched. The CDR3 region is CASSLAGGQDTGELFF. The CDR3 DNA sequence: TGTGCCAGCAGCTTAGCGGGAGGGCAGGACACCGGGGAGCTGTTTTTT. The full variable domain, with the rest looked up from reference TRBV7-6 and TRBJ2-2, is GAGVSQSPRYKVTKRGQDVALRCDPISGHVSLYWYRQALGQGPEFLTYFNYEAQQDKSGLPNDRFSAERPEGSISTLTIQRTEQRDSAMYRCASSLAGGQDTGELFFGEGSRLTVL.

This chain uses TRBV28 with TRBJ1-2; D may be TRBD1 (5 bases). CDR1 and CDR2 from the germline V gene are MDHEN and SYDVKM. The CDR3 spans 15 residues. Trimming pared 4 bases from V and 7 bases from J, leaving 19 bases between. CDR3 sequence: CASSSNRARGGGYTF. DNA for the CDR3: TGTGCCAGCAGTTCCAACCGGGCCCGCGGGGGTGGCTACACCTTC.

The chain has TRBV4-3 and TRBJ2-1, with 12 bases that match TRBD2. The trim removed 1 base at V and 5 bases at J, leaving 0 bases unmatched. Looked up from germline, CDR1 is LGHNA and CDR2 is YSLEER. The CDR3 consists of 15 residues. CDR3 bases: TGCGCCAGCAGCCAAGGACTAGCGGGAGACAATGAGCAGTTCTTC. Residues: CASSQGLAGDNEQFF.

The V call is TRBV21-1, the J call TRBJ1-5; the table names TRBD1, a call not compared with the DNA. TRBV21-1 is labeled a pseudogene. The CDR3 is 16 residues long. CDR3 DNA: TGTGCCAGCAGAAGCACCGGGACAGGGAGCAATCAGCCCCAGCATTTT. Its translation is CASRSTGTGSNQPQHF.

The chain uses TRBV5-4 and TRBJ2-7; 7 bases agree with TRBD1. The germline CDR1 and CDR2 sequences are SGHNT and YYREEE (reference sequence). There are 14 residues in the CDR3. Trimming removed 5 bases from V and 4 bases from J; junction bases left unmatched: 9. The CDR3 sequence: CASRVFGRGYEQYF. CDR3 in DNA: TGTGCCAGCAGAGTTTTCGGCAGGGGGTACGAGCAGTACTTC.

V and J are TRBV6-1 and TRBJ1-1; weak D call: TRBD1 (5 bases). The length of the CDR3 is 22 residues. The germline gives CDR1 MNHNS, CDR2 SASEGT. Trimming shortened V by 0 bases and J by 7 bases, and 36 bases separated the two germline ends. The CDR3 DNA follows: TGTGCCAGCAGTGAAGCTTCTCAGGGTTTTTTTTCCCTGGAGGTTTTAGACCTTGAAGCTTTCTTT. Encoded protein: CASSEASQGFFSLEVLDLEAFF.

The CDR3: CASSPRTGPNYGYTF. CDR3 sequence (DNA): TGTGCCAGCAGCCCACGGACAGGTCCTAACTATGGCTACACCTTC. The rearrangement links TRBV9 to TRBJ1-2; the match to TRBD1 covers 7 bases. Germline loops: CDR1 SGDLS, CDR2 YYNGEE. The V and J ends lost 4 bases and 0 bases, in that order; junction bases with no gene match: 6. CDR3 size: 15 residues.

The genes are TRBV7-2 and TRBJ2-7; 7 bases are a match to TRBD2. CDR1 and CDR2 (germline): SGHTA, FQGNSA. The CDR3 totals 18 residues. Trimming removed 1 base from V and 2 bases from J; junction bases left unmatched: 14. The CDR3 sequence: CASSLESTVLAVAYEQYF. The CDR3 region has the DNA TGTGCCAGCAGCTTAGAATCTACGGTCCTAGCGGTGGCCTACGAGCAGTACTTC.

CDR3 region: CASSVLSAAQETQYF. In DNA form, the CDR3 reads TGTGCCAGCAGTGTGCTTAGCGCCGCCCAAGAGACCCAGTACTTC. The chain links TRBV2 to TRBJ2-5, with D tentatively TRBD2 (5 bases). The V end was cut by 4 bases, the J end by 1 base, with 13 bases between. The CDR3 runs to 15 residues. Germline loops: CDR1 SNHLY, CDR2 FYNNEI.

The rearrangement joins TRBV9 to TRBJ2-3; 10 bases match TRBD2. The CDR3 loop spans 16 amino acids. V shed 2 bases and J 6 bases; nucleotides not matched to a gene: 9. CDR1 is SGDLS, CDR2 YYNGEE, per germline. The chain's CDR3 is CASSVPPSGSEDTQYF. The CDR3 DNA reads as TGTGCCAGCAGCGTTCCCCCTAGCGGGAGTGAGGATACGCAGTATTTT.

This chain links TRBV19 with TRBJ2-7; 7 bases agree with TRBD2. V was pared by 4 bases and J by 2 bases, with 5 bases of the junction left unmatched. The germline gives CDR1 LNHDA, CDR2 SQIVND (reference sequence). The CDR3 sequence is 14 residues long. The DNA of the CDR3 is TGTGCCAGTAGTAGTGCTAGCGGTCCCTACGAGCAGTACTTC. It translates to CASSSASGPYEQYF.

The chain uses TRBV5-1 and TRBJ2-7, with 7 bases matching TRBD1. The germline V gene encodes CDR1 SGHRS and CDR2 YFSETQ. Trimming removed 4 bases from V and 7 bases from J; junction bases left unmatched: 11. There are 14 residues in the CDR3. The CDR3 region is CASSMTGTEGEQYF. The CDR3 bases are TGCGCCAGCAGCATGACCGGGACAGAGGGGGAGCAGTACTTC. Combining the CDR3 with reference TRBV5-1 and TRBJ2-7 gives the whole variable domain KAGVTQTPRYLIKTRGQQVTLSCSPISGHRSVSWYQQTPGQGLQFLFEYFSETQRNKGNFPGRFSGRQFSNSRSEMNVSTLELGDSALYLCASSMTGTEGEQYFGPGTRLTVT.

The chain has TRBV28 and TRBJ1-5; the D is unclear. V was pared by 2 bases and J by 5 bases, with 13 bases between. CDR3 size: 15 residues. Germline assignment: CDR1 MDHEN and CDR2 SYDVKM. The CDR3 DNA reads TGTGCCAGCAGTTTAGGCCGGGGATATGATCAGCCCCAGCATTTT. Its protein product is CASSLGRGYDQPQHF.

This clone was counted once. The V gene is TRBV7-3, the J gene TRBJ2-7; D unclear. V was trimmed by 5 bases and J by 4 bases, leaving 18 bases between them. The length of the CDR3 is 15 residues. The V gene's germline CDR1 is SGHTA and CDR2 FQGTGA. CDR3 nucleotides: TGTGCCAGCAGCCCCAATTTGGGTGGCTGTTACGAGCAGTACTTC. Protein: CASSPNLGGCYEQYF. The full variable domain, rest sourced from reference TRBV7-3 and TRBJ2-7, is GAGVSQTPSNKVTEKGKYVELRCDPISGHTALYWYRQSLGQGPEFLIYFQGTGAADDSGLPNDRFFAVRPEGSVSTLKIQRTERGDSAVYLCASSPNLGGCYEQYFGPGTRLTVT.

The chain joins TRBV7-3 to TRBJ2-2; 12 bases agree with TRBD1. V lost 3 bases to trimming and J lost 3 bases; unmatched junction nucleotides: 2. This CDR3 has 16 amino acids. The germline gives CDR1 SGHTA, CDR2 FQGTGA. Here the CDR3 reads CASSFGTGGYTGELFF. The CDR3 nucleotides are TGTGCCAGCAGCTTCGGGACAGGGGGCTACACCGGGGAGCTGTTTTTT.

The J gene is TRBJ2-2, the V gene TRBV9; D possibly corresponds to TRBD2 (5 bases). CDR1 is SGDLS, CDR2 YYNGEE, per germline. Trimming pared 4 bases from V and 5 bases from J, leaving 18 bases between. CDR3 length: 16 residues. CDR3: CASSLGRVRTTGELFF. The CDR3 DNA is TGTGCCAGCAGCCTCGGGCGGGTTAGGACGACCGGGGAGCTGTTTTTT. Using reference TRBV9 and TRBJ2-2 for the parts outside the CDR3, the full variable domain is DSGVTQTPKHLITATGQRVTLRCSPRSGDLSVYWYQQSLDQGLQFLIQYYNGEERAKGNILERFSAQQFPDLHSELNLSSLELGDSALYFCASSLGRVRTTGELFFGEGSRLTVL.

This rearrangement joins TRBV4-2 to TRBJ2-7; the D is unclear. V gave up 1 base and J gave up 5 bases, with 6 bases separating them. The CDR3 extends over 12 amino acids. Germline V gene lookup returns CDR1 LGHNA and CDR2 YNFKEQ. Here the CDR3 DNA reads TGTGCCAGCAGCCAAGGAGGACACGAGCAGTACTTC. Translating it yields CASSQGGHEQYF.

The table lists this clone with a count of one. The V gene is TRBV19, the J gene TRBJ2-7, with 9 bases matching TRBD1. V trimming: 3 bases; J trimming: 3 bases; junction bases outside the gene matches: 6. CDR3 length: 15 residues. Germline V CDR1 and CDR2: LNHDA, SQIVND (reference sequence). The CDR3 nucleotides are TGTGCCAGTAGTATCGGGACAGGGACTCACTACGAGCAGTACTTC. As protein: CASSIGTGTHYEQYF.

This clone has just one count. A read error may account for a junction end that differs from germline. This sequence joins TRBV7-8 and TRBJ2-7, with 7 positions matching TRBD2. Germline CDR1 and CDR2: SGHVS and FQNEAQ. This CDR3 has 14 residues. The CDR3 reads CASSVAGSSYEQYF. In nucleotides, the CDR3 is TGTGCCAGCAGCGTAGCGGGTTCCTCCTACGAGCAGTACTTC.

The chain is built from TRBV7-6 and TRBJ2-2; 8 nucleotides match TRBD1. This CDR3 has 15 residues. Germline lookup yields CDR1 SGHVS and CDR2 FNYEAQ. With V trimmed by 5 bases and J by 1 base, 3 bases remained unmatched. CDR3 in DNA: TGTGCCAGCAGCCCCGGGACAGGGAACACCGGGGAGCTGTTTTTT. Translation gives CASSPGTGNTGELFF.